This T cell receptor beta chain was obtained from a study of blood T cell repertoires in COVID-19. About the research overall: COVID-19 samples from acute and convalescent phases originated in the United States, Italy and Spain. Nucleic acid was either cDNA or gDNA, and it came from T cells, B-cell-depleted T cells, or PBMCs.

Authors' methods: Amplification of reference gene primers was used by the study to estimate nucleated cell counts. Sequenced by immunoSEQ multiplex PCR; TCRdb stores in-frame clones only, minus some. The V and J calls and clone size come from that table; D and trimming were worked out from the DNA. The sample lists more than 250,000 clones, 70% to 90% occurring once. The CDR3 runs 12 residues. The V gene's germline CDR1 is MNHEY and CDR2 SMNVEV (reference sequence). Trimming took off 4 bases at V and 5 bases at J, with 8 bases between the two ends. Sequenced material: peripheral blood. J is TRBJ2-5 and V is TRBV27; possibly TRBD1 for D (6 bases). This sequence originates from a young man who had recovered from COVID-19. DNA for the CDR3: TGTGCCAGCAGTTCCGACAGGGAGACCCAGTACTTC. Its translation is CASSSDRETQYF.